The following is a TCR beta chain sequence with its context. Its antigen is as yet unknown. These data are taken from a study of T cell responses to AZD1222 COVID-19 vaccine. Study-level points and caveats: Clonal diversity was possibly underestimated, and the donors were mostly white British, with more females. Receipt of two AZD1222 doses was followed by a rise in Spike-specific TCR breadth and depth.

Assay used: immunoSEQ multiplex PCR; TCRdb lists only in-frame clones, some missing. The sample comprises roughly 150,000 clones, more than 85% of which are singletons, and under 6.5% rests with the top ten. Germline values: CDR1 SGHAT, CDR2 FQNNGV. With 1 base clipped from V and 5 bases from J, the junction kept 1 base outside the gene matches. The length of the CDR3 is 13 residues. Sequenced material: peripheral blood, taken on day 0 of AZD1222 vaccination. This sequence originates from an adult in good health. This chain uses TRBV11-2 with TRBJ1-1, with 7 bases lining up with TRBD1. This chain's CDR3 is CASSLVGQTEAFF. CDR3 DNA: TGTGCCAGCAGCTTAGTGGGACAGACTGAAGCTTTCTTT.